Listed below are T cell receptor beta chains from one sample, sequenced in a study of T cell responses to AZD1222 COVID-19 vaccine. TCRdb keeps only in-frame clones here, not all; method: immunoSEQ multiplex PCR. The data hold about 140,000 clones, with about 92% observed a single time. The sequenced sample was peripheral blood, obtained 28 days after the second AZD1222 dose. These receptors were collected from an adult who received the AZD1222 COVID-19 vaccine. The CDR3 runs from the conserved cysteine through the conserved F or W. A D gene is named only where the DNA matches it firmly. Rows give clone size only sometimes, using once, few, many, or a class for an expanded clone.

V,D,J,size,CDR3,DNA
TRBV10-1,-,TRBJ1-6,-,CASSEAAGNSPLHF,TGCGCCAGCAGTGAAGCGGCGGGAAATTCACCCCTCCACTTT
TRBV27,-,TRBJ1-2,-,CASSFGASLIYGYTF,TGTGCCAGCAGTTTCGGGGCCTCCCTGATCTATGGCTACACCTTC
TRBV4-3,TRBD2,TRBJ2-2,-,CASSRYSGYNTGELFF,TGCGCCAGCAGCCGGTATAGCGGGTATAACACCGGGGAGCTGTTTTTT
TRBV9,-,TRBJ1-4,-,CASSPLVANEKLFF,TGTGCCAGCAGCCCTTTGGTAGCTAATGAAAAACTGTTTTTT
TRBV28,TRBD1,TRBJ1-5,-,CASKPGGGSEYQPQHF,TGTGCCAGCAAACCAGGAGGGGGCTCGGAGTATCAGCCCCAGCATTTT
TRBV29-1,-,TRBJ2-3,-,CSVDTDTQYF,TGCAGCGTCGACACAGATACGCAGTATTTT
TRBV3-1/TRBV3-2,-,TRBJ2-1,-,CASSQDIGRINEQFF,TGTGCCAGCAGCCAAGATATTGGGAGGATCAATGAGCAGTTCTTC
TRBV27,TRBD1,TRBJ1-6,-,CASSPDRANSPLHF,TGTGCCAGCAGTCCCGACAGGGCGAATTCACCCCTCCACTTT
TRBV6-6,-,TRBJ1-2,few,CASSYSPAAYGYTF,TGTGCCAGCAGTTACTCGCCGGCGGCCTATGGCTACACCTTC
TRBV28,-,TRBJ1-2,-,CASSLPHRVEGYTF,TGTGCCAGCAGTTTACCCCACAGGGTGGAAGGCTACACCTTC
TRBV5-4,-,TRBJ2-2,few,CASSLGGISTGELFF,TGTGCCAGCAGCTTGGGCGGGATCAGCACCGGGGAGCTGTTTTTT
TRBV5-6,TRBD2,TRBJ2-7,-,CASSPEGGRGEQYF,TGTGCCAGCAGCCCCGAGGGAGGGCGGGGCGAGCAGTACTTC
TRBV28,TRBD1,TRBJ1-2,-,CASSQPGQGLSGYTF,TGTGCCAGCAGCCAACCGGGACAGGGGTTGAGTGGCTACACCTTC